This record looks at one T cell receptor (beta chain) sequence and its context. Its antigen is still unknown. Phenotypically, naive CD8+ T cells corresponded to CD45RO-CCR7+CD27+CD95-. The TRB cDNA libraries were prepared by 5' RACE with UMI labels. From the 5' RACE reads, TCRdb lists one entry per CDR3 protein and no DNA. The record lists 150,000 to 180,000 distinct CDR3 sequences, of which the ten most abundant hold approximately 0.46%. This sample stems from a study of CXCR3-negative and CXCR3-positive naive CD8 T cells. Findings and limits, study-wide: Naive cells, whether CXCR3-negative or CXCR3-positive, had similar TRBV-TRBJ usage, while memory cells differed. Hydrophobicity was higher for TRB CDR3s found in CXCR3-positive naive cells than in CXCR3-negative naive cells.

The length of the CDR3 is 17 residues. Germline V lookup: CDR1 SGHVS, CDR2 FNYEAQ. The gene calls are TRBV7-6 and TRBJ2-5; there is no DNA to check the TCRdb D call of TRBD2. The clonotype originates from a human donor in good health. Some clones in this sample may be carry-over from other donors' samples. Sequencing was carried out using naive CXCR3+ CD8+ T cells from blood. Specified subset: CD45RO-CCR7+CD27+CD95- naive CD8+ T cells expressing CXCR3 (TNR3+). CDR3 protein: CASSFPLRGETQETQYF.